The 27 T cell receptor beta chains below come from one sample, sequenced in a study of blood T cell repertoires in COVID-19. Repertoires were generated with immunoSEQ multiplex PCR, while TCRdb's copy carries only in-frame clones and drops some. The sample includes hundreds of thousands of clones, under 85% of them seen just once. Sequencing was carried out using peripheral blood. The receptors were gathered from a woman aged 25 to 39 with COVID-19, enrolled during active disease.

This sequence joins TRBV28 and TRBJ2-2, with TRBD1 matching 8 bases. J lost 5 bases, V lost 5 bases, and 4 bases had no gene match. The CDR3 extends over 14 amino acids. The germline gives CDR1 MDHEN, CDR2 SYDVKM. The CDR3 DNA is TGTGCCAGCAGTGGACAGGGCGGGACCGGGGAGCTGTTTTTT. Translation: CASSGQGGTGELFF.

The gene calls are TRBV5-1 and TRBJ1-4, with D perhaps TRBD1 (6 bases). CDR1 and CDR2 from the germline V gene are SGHRS and YFSETQ. V lost 4 bases to trimming and J lost 7 bases, with 14 bases between them. The CDR3 has 14 amino acids. The CDR3 nucleotides are TGCGCCAGCAGCCCCGGACAGCAGCTTGAAAAACTGTTTTTT. Protein sequence: CASSPGQQLEKLFF.

The chain combines TRBV7-9 with TRBJ2-7; TRBD2 might be the D (6 bases). CDR1 is SEHNR, CDR2 FQNEAQ, per germline (reference sequence). Trimming removed 6 bases from V and 2 bases from J, with 17 bases in between. The CDR3 is 15 amino acids. Here the CDR3 DNA reads TGTGCCAGCAGACCTCCGGGACTCGGAACCTACGAGCAGTACTTC. Amino acid sequence: CASRPPGLGTYEQYF.

The chain joins TRBV9 to TRBJ2-2; 10 positions match TRBD2. Germline CDR1 reads SGDLS; CDR2 reads YYNGEE. V shed 1 base and J 7 bases; nucleotides not matched to a gene: 7. The CDR3 has 16 amino acids. CDR3 DNA sequence: TGTGCCAGCAGCGTACTAGCGGGAGCGGGGGGCGGGGAGCTGTTTTTT. It codes for CASSVLAGAGGGELFF. Looking up the rest from reference TRBV9 and TRBJ2-2 gives the full variable domain: DSGVTQTPKHLITATGQRVTLRCSPRSGDLSVYWYQQSLDQGLQFLIQYYNGEERAKGNILERFSAQQFPDLHSELNLSSLELGDSALYFCASSVLAGAGGGELFFGEGSRLTVL.

The genes are TRBV29-1 and TRBJ2-5; TRBD2 aligns across 7 bases. The trim removed 6 bases at V and 5 bases at J, leaving 15 bases unmatched. Germline V CDR1 and CDR2: SQVTM, ANQGSEA. The CDR3 extends over 15 amino acids. The CDR3 protein is CSVAGGSSGGETQYF. The CDR3 DNA reads TGCAGCGTGGCTGGCGGGAGCTCTGGGGGGGAGACCCAGTACTTC.

The CDR3 reads CASSWTPGTEAFF. The CDR3 DNA reads as TGTGCCAGCAGTTGGACACCAGGCACTGAAGCTTTCTTT. This chain joins TRBV12-3 or TRBV12-4 and TRBJ1-1; the D gene is possibly TRBD1 (5 bases). V lost 4 bases, J lost 4 bases, and 10 bases lay in between. The CDR3 runs 13 residues.

The chain links TRBV5-1 to TRBJ2-3; 7 bases agree with TRBD1. The CDR3 has 15 residues. The germline V gene encodes CDR1 SGHRS and CDR2 YFSETQ. The J segment lost 1 base and the V segment lost 4 bases, leaving 6 bases of the junction unmatched. CDR3 loop: CASSTGTVRTDTQYF. The CDR3 region has the DNA TGCGCCAGCAGCACCGGGACAGTTCGCACAGATACGCAGTATTTT.

This rearrangement joins TRBV9 to TRBJ2-7; 8 nucleotides match TRBD1. This CDR3 comprises 14 residues. Trimming took 4 bases from V and 4 from J; bases not matched to a gene: 7. Looked up from germline, CDR1 is SGDLS and CDR2 is YYNGEE. The CDR3 loop reads CASSPRTGNYEQYF. CDR3 in DNA: TGTGCCAGCAGCCCCCGGACAGGGAATTACGAGCAGTACTTC.

The chain uses TRBV27 and TRBJ2-2, with D possibly TRBD2 on 7 matching bases. CDR1 and CDR2 from the germline V gene are MNHEY and SMNVEV (reference sequence). Trimming stripped 6 bases from V and 5 bases from J, with 16 bases between. The CDR3 extends over 15 amino acids. CDR3 coding DNA: TGTGCCAGCAGCCCGGGGGGCCGGGGTACCGGGGAGCTGTTTTTT. Encoded protein: CASSPGGRGTGELFF.

The chain couples TRBV29-1 to TRBJ2-7; TRBD1 might be the D (6 bases). CDR1 SQVTM and CDR2 ANQGSEA come from the germline V gene. Between the trimmed V and J ends, which lost 3 bases and 5 bases, there was a span of 11 bases. This CDR3 comprises 12 residues. The CDR3 spells CSVDLQGNEQYF. CDR3 sequence (DNA): TGCAGCGTTGACCTTCAGGGGAACGAGCAGTACTTC.

The rearrangement uses TRBV27 and TRBJ2-1, with 7 bases fitting TRBD1. V trimming: 8 bases; J trimming: 12 bases; junction bases outside the gene matches: 4. The CDR3 spans 10 residues. CDR1 is MNHEY, CDR2 SMNVEV, per germline (reference sequence). CDR3 nucleotide sequence: TGTGCCAGCGGTTGGACAGGGCAGTTCTTC. Protein: CASGWTGQFF.

J is TRBJ2-2 and V is TRBV4-3; 8 bases are a match to TRBD1. The CDR3 spans 16 residues. V lost 4 bases to trimming and J lost 4 bases; unmatched junction nucleotides: 8. Germline V gene lookup returns CDR1 LGHNA and CDR2 YSLEER. The CDR3 sequence is CASSLRQGIGTGELFF. The CDR3 coding sequence is TGCGCCAGCAGCCTTCGACAGGGGATTGGCACCGGGGAGCTGTTTTTT.

This clone was seen a few times. V and J are TRBV6-4 and TRBJ2-3; no definite D call. Deletions cut 4 bases from V and 1 base from J, with 9 bases between. Germline loops: CDR1 MRHNA, CDR2 SNTAGT. The CDR3 is 14 amino acids. CDR3 nucleotide sequence: TGTGCCAGCAGTGGCCTAGGCGGCACAGATACGCAGTATTTT. Amino acids: CASSGLGGTDTQYF.

The V call is TRBV11-2, the J call TRBJ2-1; D gene uncertain. The CDR3 contains 14 residues. With 5 bases removed from V and 4 bases from J, the gap between germline ends came to 12 bases. CDR1 is SGHAT, CDR2 FQNNGV, per germline. DNA of the CDR3: TGTGCCAGCAGCCCTAGTTGGAATTACAATGAGCAGTTCTTC. Its translation is CASSPSWNYNEQFF.

CDR3 DNA sequence: TGTGCCTGGACTTCGGGAGACTATGGCTACACCTTC. It encodes CAWTSGDYGYTF. The chain recombines TRBV30 with TRBJ1-2; D is unresolved. The CDR3 consists of 12 residues. Germline V gives CDR1 GTSNPN, CDR2 SVGIG (reference sequence). The V end was cut by 4 bases, the J end by 3 bases, with 9 bases between. Drawing the rest from reference TRBV30 and TRBJ1-2, the complete variable domain is SQTIHQWPATLVQPVGSPLSLECTVEGTSNPNLYWYRQAAGRGLQLLFYSVGIGQISSEVPQNLSASRPQDRQFILSSKKLLLSDSGFYLCAWTSGDYGYTFGSGTRLTVV.

The chain carries TRBV5-1 and TRBJ2-2, with 7 bases lining up with TRBD2. The CDR3 covers 17 residues. Germline V lookup: CDR1 SGHRS, CDR2 YFSETQ. Trimming cost V 4 bases and J 4 bases; bases outside gene matches: 13. CDR3 sequence reads: CASSLPGLGSSTGELFF. As DNA, the CDR3 is TGCGCCAGCAGCCTTCCCGGACTAGGATCGAGCACCGGGGAGCTGTTTTTT.

The V call is TRBV7-3, the J call TRBJ2-1, with D unresolved. Trimming removed 5 bases at V and 10 bases at J, with 15 bases between. The CDR3 length is 13 residues. CDR1 and CDR2 (germline): SGHTA, FQGTGA. This CDR3 is CASSSTPAREQFF. For the CDR3, the DNA is TGTGCCAGCAGCAGCACCCCCGCGCGGGAGCAGTTCTTC.

The CDR3 DNA sequence: TGTGCCAGCAGTTACGCCCCGGGACAGGTTTATGGCTACACCTTC. It specifies CASSYAPGQVYGYTF. The chain couples TRBV6-5 to TRBJ1-2; 8 bases fit TRBD1. CDR1 is MNHEY, CDR2 SVGAGI, per germline. The length of the CDR3 is 15 residues. V dropped 2 bases and J dropped 5; count of bases not matched to a gene: 7.

This sequence joins TRBV5-1 and TRBJ2-1; 9 bases agree with TRBD2. This CDR3 spans 17 amino acids. V dropped 0 bases and J dropped 2; count of bases not matched to a gene: 6. Germline lookup yields CDR1 SGHRS and CDR2 YFSETQ. CDR3 sequence reads: CASSLENLAGPYNEQFF. CDR3 nucleotide sequence: TGCGCCAGCAGCTTGGAAAATCTAGCGGGACCCTACAATGAGCAGTTCTTC.

This clone is a singleton in its sample. This chain joins TRBV11-3 and TRBJ2-1, with TRBD2 matching 9 bases. V was pared by 1 base and J by 5 bases, with 6 bases of the junction left unmatched. CDR1 and CDR2 (germline): SGHNT, YENEEA. The CDR3 is 16 amino acids. The CDR3 sequence is CASSLGRVAGDNEQFF. CDR3 nucleotides: TGTGCCAGCAGCTTAGGCCGAGTAGCGGGAGACAATGAGCAGTTCTTC. Full variable domain (missing parts from reference TRBV11-3 and TRBJ2-1): EAGVVQSPRYKIIEKKQPVAFWCNPISGHNTLYWYLQNLGQGPELLIRYENEEAVDDSQLPKDRFSAERLKGVDSTLKIQPAELGDSAVYLCASSLGRVAGDNEQFFGPGTRLTVL.

This chain links TRBV10-3 with TRBJ2-1; 14 bases line up with TRBD2. Trimming cost V 6 bases and J 6 bases; bases outside gene matches: 7. Germline CDR1 ENHRY, CDR2 SYGVKD. There are 16 residues in the CDR3. The DNA of the CDR3 is TGTGCCATCAGCGCACACGGGACTAGCGGGGGCAATGAGCAGTTCTTC. Translated: CAISAHGTSGGNEQFF.

The chain couples TRBV7-4 to TRBJ1-3; the D gene is possibly TRBD1 (6 bases). The germline V gene has CDR1 SGHVT and CDR2 SQSDAQ. V lost 8 bases to trimming and J lost 1 base, with 18 bases between them. The CDR3 has 16 amino acids. The chain's CDR3 is CASGRASGQSGNTIYF. The CDR3 bases are TGTGCCAGCGGCAGAGCTAGTGGACAGTCTGGAAACACCATATATTTT. Supplemented by reference TRBV7-4 and TRBJ1-3, the full variable domain reads GAGVSQSPRYKVAKRGRDVALRCDSISGHVTLYWYRQTLGQGSEVLTYSQSDAQRDKSGRPSGRFSAERPERSVSTLKIQRTEQGDSAVYLCASGRASGQSGNTIYFGEGSWLTVV.

The chain is built from TRBV18 and TRBJ1-5; 8 bases fit TRBD1. In germline, CDR1 is KGHSH, CDR2 LQKENI. CDR3 length: 15 amino acids. V shed 6 bases, J shed 5 bases, and the junction held 9 bases outside the gene matches. The CDR3 DNA reads as TGTGCCAGCTCGCTCGGACAGGGCCCTTATCAGCCCCAGCATTTT. It is translated as CASSLGQGPYQPQHF. Full variable domain (missing parts from reference TRBV18 and TRBJ1-5): NAGVMQNPRHLVRRRGQEARLRCSPMKGHSHVYWYRQLPEEGLKFMVYLQKENIIDESGMPKERFSAEFPKEGPSILRIQQVVRGDSAAYFCASSLGQGPYQPQHFGDGTRLSIL.

This clone was detected only once. The J gene is TRBJ2-2, the V gene TRBV6-2 or TRBV6-3, with a weak D call TRBD2 (6 bases). The CDR3 totals 16 residues. V lost 5 bases and J lost 0, with 13 bases in between. Looked up from germline, CDR1 is MNHEY and CDR2 is SVGEGT. DNA of the CDR3: TGTGCCAGCAGTGAGTTAGGAGGGGCGAACACCGGGGAGCTGTTTTTT. Residues: CASSELGGANTGELFF.

The V call is TRBV5-5, the J call TRBJ2-7, with TRBD2 matching 12 bases. The CDR3 loop spans 15 amino acids. Germline CDR1 SGHKS, CDR2 YYEKEE (reference sequence). Trimming removed 2 bases from V and 4 bases from J; junction bases left unmatched: 4. This CDR3 is CASSFRLAGDYEQYF. CDR3 coding DNA: TGTGCCAGCAGCTTCCGACTAGCGGGAGATTACGAGCAGTACTTC.

The V gene is TRBV25-1, the J gene TRBJ2-7; TRBD2 aligns across 12 bases. Germline V lookup: CDR1 MGHDK, CDR2 SYGVNS. This CDR3 contains 15 residues. J lost 7 bases, V lost 6 bases, and 10 bases had no gene match. The CDR3 spells CASSPGLAGSEEQYF. The CDR3 DNA follows: TGTGCCAGCAGCCCCGGACTAGCGGGGTCCGAGGAGCAGTACTTC.

This chain uses TRBV3-1 (or the pseudogene TRBV3-2) with TRBJ1-5; D gene ambiguous. CDR3 length: 12 amino acids. Germline V gene lookup returns CDR1 LGHDT and CDR2 YNNKEL (reference sequence). Trimming took 4 bases from V and 3 from J, leaving 4 bases between them. The CDR3 spells CASSPVNQPQHF. The CDR3 DNA reads as TGTGCCAGCAGCCCGGTCAATCAGCCCCAGCATTTT.